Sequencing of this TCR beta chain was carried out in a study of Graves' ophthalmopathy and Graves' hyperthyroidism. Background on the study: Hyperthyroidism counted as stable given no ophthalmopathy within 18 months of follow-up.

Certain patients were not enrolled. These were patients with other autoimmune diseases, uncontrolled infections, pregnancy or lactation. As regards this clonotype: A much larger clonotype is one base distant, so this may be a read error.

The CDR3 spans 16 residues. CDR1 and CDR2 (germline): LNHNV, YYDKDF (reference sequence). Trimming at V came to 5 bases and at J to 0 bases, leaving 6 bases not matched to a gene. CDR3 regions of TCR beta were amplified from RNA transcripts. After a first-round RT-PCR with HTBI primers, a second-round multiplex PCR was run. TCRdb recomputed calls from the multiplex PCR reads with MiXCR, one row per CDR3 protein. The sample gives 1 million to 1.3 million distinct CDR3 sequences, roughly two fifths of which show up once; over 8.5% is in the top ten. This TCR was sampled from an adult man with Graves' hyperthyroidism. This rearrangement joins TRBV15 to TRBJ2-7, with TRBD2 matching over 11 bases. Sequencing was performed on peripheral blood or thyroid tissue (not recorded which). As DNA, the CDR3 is TGTGCCACCAGCCGTGTGGGACTAGCGGACTCCTACGAGCAGTACTTC. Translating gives CATSRVGLADSYEQYF.